This TCR beta chain was documented in a study of beta chain features in type 1 diabetes. Study-wide results and caveats: TCRB CDR3s from Type 1 diabetes patients were moderately but significantly shorter in all four CD4+ subsets.

From germline, CDR1 is MNHNS and CDR2 SASEGT. V was shortened by 7 bases and J by 3 bases, with 7 bases between the two germline ends. The CDR3 is 12 residues long. What was sequenced were expressed TCRB transcripts, since all of the isolated RNA had been reverse transcribed. Libraries were prepared by immunoSEQ multiplex PCR; TCRdb keeps only in-frame clonotypes and omits some of them. This sample carries hundreds of thousands of clones, around 15% of them seen once, and the ten largest clones take approximately 0.043%. As for this clone: The antigen is undetermined.

What was sequenced was naive CD4+ T cells from blood. The receptor was isolated from a man younger than 35 with type 1 diabetes. This chain uses TRBV6-1 with TRBJ2-1, with D hard to call. As DNA, the CDR3 is TGTGCCAGCAACGCAGTCTACAATGAGCAGTTCTTC. Translation gives CASNAVYNEQFF.